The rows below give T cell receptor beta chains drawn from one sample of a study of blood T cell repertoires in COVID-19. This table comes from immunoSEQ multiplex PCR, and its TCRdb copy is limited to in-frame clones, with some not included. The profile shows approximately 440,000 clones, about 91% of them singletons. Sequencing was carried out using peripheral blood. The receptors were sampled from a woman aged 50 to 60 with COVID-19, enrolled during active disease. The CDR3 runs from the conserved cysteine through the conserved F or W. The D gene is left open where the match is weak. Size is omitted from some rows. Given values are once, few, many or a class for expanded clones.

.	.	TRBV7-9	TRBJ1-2	CASSQLYDYGYTF	TGTGCCAGCAGCCAACTGTACGACTATGGCTACACCTTC
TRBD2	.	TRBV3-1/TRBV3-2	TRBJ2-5	CASSQGDREEYF	TGTGCCAGCAGCCAAGGGGACCGGGAGGAGTACTTC
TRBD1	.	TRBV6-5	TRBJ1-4	CASTWDRDGEKLFF	TGTGCCAGCACCTGGGACAGGGATGGTGAAAAACTGTTTTTT
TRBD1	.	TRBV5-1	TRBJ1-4	CASSSLGDRAATNEKLFF	TGCGCCAGCAGCTCCCTGGGGGACAGGGCAGCGACTAATGAAAAACTGTTTTTT
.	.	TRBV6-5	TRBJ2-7	CASSYQGPYEQYF	TGTGCCAGCAGTTACCAGGGTCCCTACGAGCAGTACTTC
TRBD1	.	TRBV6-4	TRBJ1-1	CASSQEGEGASTEAFF	TGTGCCAGCAGCCAGGAAGGAGAGGGGGCTAGCACTGAAGCTTTCTTT
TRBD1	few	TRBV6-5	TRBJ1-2	CASTTDQGDYGYTF	TGTGCCAGCACCACGGACCAGGGGGACTATGGCTACACCTTC
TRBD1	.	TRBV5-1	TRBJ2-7	CASSWSGPGTAEYEQYF	TGCGCCAGCAGCTGGTCGGGTCCCGGGACAGCCGAATACGAGCAGTACTTC
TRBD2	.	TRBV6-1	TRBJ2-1	CASSEVAGGHGEQFF	TGTGCCAGCAGTGAAGTGGCGGGGGGGCACGGTGAGCAGTTCTTC
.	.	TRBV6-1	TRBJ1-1	CASSEGDILRNTEAFF	TGTGCCAGCAGTGAAGGGGACATCCTTCGAAACACTGAAGCTTTCTTT
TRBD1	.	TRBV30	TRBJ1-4	CAWSQGASNEKLFF	TGTGCCTGGAGTCAGGGGGCTTCTAATGAAAAACTGTTTTTT
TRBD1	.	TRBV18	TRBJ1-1	CASSPTGGVAEAFF	TGTGCCAGCTCACCAACAGGGGGCGTTGCTGAAGCTTTCTTT
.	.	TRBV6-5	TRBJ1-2	CASSYSIRNYGYTF	TGTGCCAGCAGTTACTCTATCAGGAACTATGGCTACACCTTC
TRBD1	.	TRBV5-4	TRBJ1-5	CASSLGGTDNQPQHF	TGTGCCAGCAGCCTAGGCGGGACAGATAATCAGCCCCAGCATTTT
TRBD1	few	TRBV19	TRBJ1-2	CATARDRAMDGYTF	TGTGCCACAGCCCGGGACAGGGCGATGGATGGCTACACCTTC
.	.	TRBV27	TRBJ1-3	CASSERSGNTIYF	TGTGCCAGCAGCGAGCGCTCTGGAAACACCATATATTTT
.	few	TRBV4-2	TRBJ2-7	CASSQGLQKPYEQYF	TGTGCCAGCAGCCAAGGACTACAGAAACCCTACGAGCAGTACTTC
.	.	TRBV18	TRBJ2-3	CASSPSDFTDTQYF	TGTGCCAGCTCACCCTCGGACTTCACAGATACGCAGTATTTT
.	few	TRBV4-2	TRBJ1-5	CASSQDPWGGGNQPQHF	TGTGCCAGCAGCCAAGACCCGTGGGGAGGGGGCAATCAGCCCCAGCATTTT
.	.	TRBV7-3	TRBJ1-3	CASSLGAASGNTIYF	TGTGCCAGCAGCTTAGGCGCGGCCTCTGGAAACACCATATATTTT
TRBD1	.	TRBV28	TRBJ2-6	CASSLPPGTGGSGANVLTF	TGTGCCAGCAGTCTACCCCCCGGGACAGGGGGTTCTGGGGCCAACGTCCTGACTTTC
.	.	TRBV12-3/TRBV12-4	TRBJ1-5	CANSLRENQPQHF	TGTGCCAACAGTTTAAGGGAGAATCAGCCCCAGCATTTT
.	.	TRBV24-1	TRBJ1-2	CATSAPSGGDYGYTF	TGTGCCACCAGTGCCCCCTCAGGAGGAGACTATGGCTACACCTTC
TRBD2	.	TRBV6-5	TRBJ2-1	CASSLAGGINEQFF	TGTGCCAGCAGTCTAGCGGGGGGGATCAATGAGCAGTTCTTC
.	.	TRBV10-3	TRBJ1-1	CAISEQGTNTEAFF	TGTGCCATCAGTGAGCAGGGGACGAACACTGAAGCTTTCTTT
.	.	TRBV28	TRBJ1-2	CASSLTWRDGYTF	TGTGCCAGCAGCCTGACTTGGAGGGATGGCTACACCTTC
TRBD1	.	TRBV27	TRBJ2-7	CASSLDRGREQYF	TGTGCCAGCAGTTTAGACAGGGGGCGAGAGCAGTACTTC
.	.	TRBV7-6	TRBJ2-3	CASSFGSAGTDTQYF	TGTGCCAGCAGCTTCGGTAGCGCGGGCACAGATACGCAGTATTTT
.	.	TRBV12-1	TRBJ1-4	CASSFETWDRGDEKLFF	TGTGCCAGCAGCTTTGAAACCTGGGACAGGGGGGATGAAAAACTGTTTTTT
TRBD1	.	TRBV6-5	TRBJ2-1	CASSQDRGDYEQFF	TGTGCCAGCAGTCAGGACAGGGGGGACTATGAGCAGTTCTTC